A single sample is the source of the 2 T cell receptor beta chains below, sequenced in a study of shared clonotypes between healthy human individuals (dated by TCRdb to the early 2020s). Receptor libraries were prepared by the immunoSEQ multiplex PCR assay. TCRdb holds this immuneACCESS table with in-frame rearrangements only. Some clones are missing; in checked studies, unresolved V genes explain under half, and the rest has no known cause. Present in this sample are 1.5 million to 2.5 million clones, about 94% of which were seen just once. The ten most abundant clones make up 1.2% of the sample. CD8 naive samples consisted of CD45RO-negative cells that were positively selected for CCR7, yielding a CD45RA+CCR7+ population without TemRA cells. Sequencing used naive CD8+ T cells sorted from blood. The label giving this sample's cell subset or site can be read as: CD45RA+CCR7+. Receptors originate from a man younger than 35 in good health.

This chain uses TRBV6-4 with TRBJ2-1; possible D gene TRBD1, 5 bases. The length of the CDR3 is 15 residues. Trimming cost V 3 bases and J 4 bases, with 13 bases left between them. Germline CDR1 MRHNA, CDR2 SNTAGT. The chain's CDR3 is CASSEGPTDYNEQFF. DNA for the CDR3: TGTGCCAGCAGTGAAGGGCCGACAGATTACAATGAGCAGTTCTTC.

The CDR3: CASSPTSGSIYEQFF. The CDR3 nucleotides are TGTGCCAGCAGCCCGACTAGCGGGAGTATTTATGAGCAGTTCTTC. The V gene is TRBV7-9, the J gene TRBJ2-1; 12 nucleotides line up with TRBD2. V was pared by 5 bases and J by 8 bases, with 7 bases of the junction left unmatched. The CDR3 sequence is 15 residues long. CDR1 is SEHNR and CDR2 is FQNEAQ in the germline V gene (reference sequence).